This T cell receptor beta chain came from a study of neoadjuvant nivolumab and ipilimumab in lung cancer. The study's findings and limits: Resected tumors had greater TCR richness and clonality than uninvolved lung.

Clones were sequenced by immunoSEQ multiplex PCR, and TCRdb holds only the in-frame ones, with some missing. The sample carries 15,000 to 20,000 clones, around 76% recorded once. A note on this clone: The antigen is unknown.

Germline CDR1 MNHNS, CDR2 SASEGT. The CDR3 length is 14 residues. Between the trimmed V and J ends, which lost 6 bases and 8 bases, there was a span of 18 bases. This receptor was obtained from an adult with non-small cell lung cancer. This material consisted of tumor tissue, taken after neoadjuvant nivolumab, alone or with ipilimumab, at or shortly before surgery. The chain combines TRBV6-1 with TRBJ2-3, with D unresolved. This CDR3 reads CASRPGPSSFTQYF. CDR3 nucleotides: TGTGCCAGCAGACCGGGCCCCTCTTCTTTTACGCAGTATTTT.